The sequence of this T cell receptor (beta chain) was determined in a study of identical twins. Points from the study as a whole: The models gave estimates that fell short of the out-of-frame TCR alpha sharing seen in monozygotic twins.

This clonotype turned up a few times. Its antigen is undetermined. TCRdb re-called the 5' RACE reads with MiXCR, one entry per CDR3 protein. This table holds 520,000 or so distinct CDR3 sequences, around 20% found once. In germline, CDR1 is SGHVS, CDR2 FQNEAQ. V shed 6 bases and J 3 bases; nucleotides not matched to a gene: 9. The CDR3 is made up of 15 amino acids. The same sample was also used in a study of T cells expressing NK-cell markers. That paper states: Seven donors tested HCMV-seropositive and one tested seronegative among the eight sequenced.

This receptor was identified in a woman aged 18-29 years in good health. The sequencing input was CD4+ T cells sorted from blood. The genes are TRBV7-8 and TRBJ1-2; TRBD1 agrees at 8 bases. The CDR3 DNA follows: TGTGCCAGCAGTTTCGACAGGGGAGGGGACTATGGCTACACCTTC. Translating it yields CASSFDRGGDYGYTF.